A selection of T cell receptor beta chains follows, all from one sample in a study of blood T cell repertoires in COVID-19. Method: immunoSEQ multiplex PCR; TCRdb's copy keeps in-frame clones and lacks some. Here the sample spans around 93,000 clones, less than 95% being singletons. Specimen: peripheral blood. The receptors come from a man aged 18 to 29 with COVID-19, enrolled during active disease. Both conserved end residues are part of each CDR3. Fields, in order: V gene, clone size, D gene, J gene, CDR3 protein, CDR3 DNA. D genes are given only for firm matches. Part of the rows lack a size; the others show once, few, many or a class for expanded clones.

v_call: TRBV11-2; clone_size: NA; d_call: NA; j_call: TRBJ2-7; cdr3_aa: CASSPTDSPYFEQYF; cdr3_nt: TGTGCCAGCAGCCCAACTGACTCGCCCTACTTCGAGCAGTACTTC
v_call: TRBV6-2/TRBV6-3; clone_size: NA; d_call: NA; j_call: TRBJ2-5; cdr3_aa: CASSALGPQETQYF; cdr3_nt: TGTGCCAGCAGTGCCCTTGGGCCCCAAGAGACCCAGTACTTC
v_call: TRBV9; clone_size: NA; d_call: TRBD2; j_call: TRBJ2-1; cdr3_aa: CASSVAGLRNEQFF; cdr3_nt: TGTGCCAGCAGCGTAGCGGGACTACGGAATGAGCAGTTCTTC
v_call: TRBV19; clone_size: NA; d_call: TRBD1; j_call: TRBJ1-2; cdr3_aa: CASSMALQGSGGYTF; cdr3_nt: TGTGCCAGTAGTATGGCGCTACAGGGGTCGGGCGGCTACACCTTC
v_call: TRBV29-1; clone_size: NA; d_call: TRBD1; j_call: TRBJ1-1; cdr3_aa: CSVEEGARTEAFF; cdr3_nt: TGCAGCGTTGAGGAGGGGGCGAGGACTGAAGCTTTCTTT
v_call: TRBV6-5; clone_size: NA; d_call: TRBD2; j_call: TRBJ2-7; cdr3_aa: CASSRTGTSYEQYF; cdr3_nt: TGTGCCAGCAGCCGTACCGGGACTAGCTACGAGCAGTACTTC
v_call: TRBV18; clone_size: NA; d_call: NA; j_call: TRBJ1-1; cdr3_aa: CASSLQESNTEAFF; cdr3_nt: TGTGCCAGCTCACTTCAGGAATCTAACACTGAAGCTTTCTTT
v_call: TRBV19; clone_size: NA; d_call: NA; j_call: TRBJ1-2; cdr3_aa: CASRRQVDGTSNYGYTF; cdr3_nt: TGTGCCAGTAGGAGACAGGTCGACGGAACCTCTAACTATGGCTACACCTTC
v_call: TRBV11-2; clone_size: few; d_call: NA; j_call: TRBJ2-3; cdr3_aa: CASSLEPGSATDTQYF; cdr3_nt: TGTGCCAGCAGCTTAGAACCGGGATCGGCGACAGATACGCAGTATTTT
v_call: TRBV28; clone_size: once; d_call: TRBD1; j_call: TRBJ1-1; cdr3_aa: CASSLGYPVGTDTEAFF; cdr3_nt: TGTGCCAGCAGTTTAGGGTACCCGGTCGGGACAGACACTGAAGCTTTCTTT
v_call: TRBV9; clone_size: NA; d_call: TRBD1; j_call: TRBJ1-2; cdr3_aa: CASSPSGTGGTNYGYTF; cdr3_nt: TGTGCCAGCAGCCCCTCAGGGACAGGGGGGACTAACTATGGCTACACCTTC
v_call: TRBV15; clone_size: NA; d_call: NA; j_call: TRBJ1-5; cdr3_aa: CATSRDSSNQPQHF; cdr3_nt: TGTGCCACCAGCAGAGATTCAAGCAATCAGCCCCAGCATTTT
v_call: TRBV4-3; clone_size: NA; d_call: TRBD1; j_call: TRBJ1-1; cdr3_aa: CASSQDLPTGVNTEAFF; cdr3_nt: TGCGCCAGCAGCCAAGACCTTCCTACAGGGGTGAACACTGAAGCTTTCTTT
v_call: TRBV5-1; clone_size: NA; d_call: TRBD1; j_call: TRBJ1-1; cdr3_aa: CASSAPDRGPTEAFF; cdr3_nt: TGCGCCAGCAGCGCCCCGGACAGGGGGCCCACTGAAGCTTTCTTT
v_call: TRBV10-3; clone_size: NA; d_call: NA; j_call: TRBJ2-3; cdr3_aa: CATRGVTDTQYF; cdr3_nt: TGTGCCACCCGGGGAGTCACAGATACGCAGTATTTT
v_call: TRBV10-3; clone_size: NA; d_call: TRBD1; j_call: TRBJ2-7; cdr3_aa: CAISEQTGQGLGEQYF; cdr3_nt: TGTGCCATCAGTGAGCAAACTGGACAGGGGTTGGGCGAGCAGTACTTC
v_call: TRBV10-3; clone_size: NA; d_call: TRBD2; j_call: TRBJ2-7; cdr3_aa: CAISDGGGNSYEQYF; cdr3_nt: TGTGCCATCAGTGATGGCGGGGGGAACTCCTACGAGCAGTACTTC
v_call: TRBV7-9; clone_size: NA; d_call: NA; j_call: TRBJ2-1; cdr3_aa: CASSLQTVYNEQFF; cdr3_nt: TGTGCCAGCAGCTTACAGACAGTCTACAATGAGCAGTTCTTC
v_call: TRBV29-1; clone_size: NA; d_call: NA; j_call: TRBJ2-7; cdr3_aa: CSVKGQYGDEQYF; cdr3_nt: TGCAGCGTAAAAGGACAGTACGGCGACGAGCAGTACTTC
v_call: TRBV24-1; clone_size: NA; d_call: TRBD2; j_call: TRBJ2-3; cdr3_aa: CATSDPTSGRALSTDTQYF; cdr3_nt: TGTGCCACCAGTGACCCGACTAGCGGGAGGGCCCTTAGCACAGATACGCAGTATTTT
v_call: TRBV19; clone_size: once; d_call: NA; j_call: TRBJ2-5; cdr3_aa: CASGSGAQETQYF; cdr3_nt: TGTGCCAGTGGGTCGGGAGCCCAAGAGACCCAGTACTTC
v_call: TRBV3-1/TRBV3-2; clone_size: NA; d_call: NA; j_call: TRBJ2-1; cdr3_aa: CASSQGPGANEQFF; cdr3_nt: TGTGCCAGCAGCCAGGGTCCAGGGGCCAATGAGCAGTTCTTC
v_call: TRBV24-1; clone_size: NA; d_call: NA; j_call: TRBJ2-7; cdr3_aa: CATSDGPVSYEQYF; cdr3_nt: TGTGCCACCAGTGATGGGCCGGTCTCCTACGAGCAGTACTTC
v_call: TRBV28; clone_size: NA; d_call: TRBD1; j_call: TRBJ1-3; cdr3_aa: CASSRTGGSDTIYF; cdr3_nt: TGTGCCAGCAGCCGGACAGGGGGCTCAGACACCATATATTTT
v_call: TRBV29-1; clone_size: NA; d_call: TRBD1; j_call: TRBJ2-1; cdr3_aa: CSVEVGRDSSYNEQFF; cdr3_nt: TGCAGCGTTGAGGTGGGCCGGGACAGCTCCTACAATGAGCAGTTCTTC
v_call: TRBV6-2/TRBV6-3; clone_size: NA; d_call: TRBD1; j_call: TRBJ2-7; cdr3_aa: CASSSYRGRGSYEQYF; cdr3_nt: TGTGCCAGCAGTTCCTACAGGGGGAGAGGCTCCTACGAGCAGTACTTC
v_call: TRBV9; clone_size: NA; d_call: NA; j_call: TRBJ2-5; cdr3_aa: CASSVAGRGETQYF; cdr3_nt: TGTGCCAGCAGCGTAGCTGGCCGGGGGGAGACCCAGTACTTC
v_call: TRBV9; clone_size: few; d_call: TRBD1; j_call: TRBJ2-1; cdr3_aa: CASSSGTGYYNEQFF; cdr3_nt: TGTGCCAGCAGCTCGGGGACAGGGTACTACAATGAGCAGTTCTTC
v_call: TRBV9; clone_size: NA; d_call: TRBD1; j_call: TRBJ2-2; cdr3_aa: CASSVMTRGTANTGELFF; cdr3_nt: TGTGCCAGCAGCGTAATGACCAGAGGGACAGCGAACACCGGGGAGCTGTTTTTT
v_call: TRBV6-4; clone_size: NA; d_call: NA; j_call: TRBJ2-1; cdr3_aa: CASSDDRGTGADEQFF; cdr3_nt: TGTGCCAGCAGTGACGATCGCGGGACCGGGGCGGATGAGCAGTTCTTC
v_call: TRBV5-1; clone_size: NA; d_call: TRBD1; j_call: TRBJ1-2; cdr3_aa: CASSLGDRTYGYTF; cdr3_nt: TGCGCCAGCAGCTTGGGGGACAGAACCTATGGCTACACCTTC
v_call: TRBV18; clone_size: NA; d_call: TRBD1; j_call: TRBJ1-2; cdr3_aa: CASSQAGTGIGYTF; cdr3_nt: TGTGCCAGCTCACAGGCCGGGACAGGGATTGGCTACACCTTC
v_call: TRBV11-1; clone_size: once; d_call: TRBD2; j_call: TRBJ2-1; cdr3_aa: CASSSGLAGHNEQFF; cdr3_nt: TGTGCCAGCAGCTCCGGACTAGCGGGGCACAATGAGCAGTTCTTC
v_call: TRBV5-1; clone_size: NA; d_call: TRBD2; j_call: TRBJ2-1; cdr3_aa: CASSLWTGTSGNNEQFF; cdr3_nt: TGCGCCAGCAGCCTTTGGACCGGGACTAGCGGTAACAATGAGCAGTTCTTC
v_call: TRBV18; clone_size: NA; d_call: TRBD2; j_call: TRBJ2-7; cdr3_aa: CASSPRDYYEQYF; cdr3_nt: TGTGCCAGCTCACCCCGGGACTACTACGAGCAGTACTTC
v_call: TRBV5-1; clone_size: NA; d_call: NA; j_call: TRBJ2-7; cdr3_aa: CASSSSRTPGVEQYF; cdr3_nt: TGCGCCAGCAGCTCGTCGAGGACACCAGGGGTCGAGCAGTACTTC
v_call: TRBV28; clone_size: NA; d_call: NA; j_call: TRBJ2-1; cdr3_aa: CASSLGTLDSYNEQFF; cdr3_nt: TGTGCCAGCAGTCTCGGGACTCTTGACTCCTACAATGAGCAGTTCTTC
v_call: TRBV7-9; clone_size: NA; d_call: TRBD1; j_call: TRBJ1-2; cdr3_aa: CASSLSDRVGYGYTF; cdr3_nt: TGTGCCAGCAGCTTGTCGGACAGGGTGGGCTATGGCTACACCTTC
v_call: TRBV6-2/TRBV6-3; clone_size: NA; d_call: TRBD2; j_call: TRBJ2-1; cdr3_aa: CASSHGASGAPYNEQFF; cdr3_nt: TGTGCCAGCAGTCACGGCGCTAGCGGGGCGCCTTACAATGAGCAGTTCTTC
v_call: TRBV28; clone_size: NA; d_call: NA; j_call: TRBJ1-1; cdr3_aa: CASSPARQYTEAFF; cdr3_nt: TGTGCCAGCAGTCCGGCTAGACAGTACACTGAAGCTTTCTTT
v_call: TRBV21-1; clone_size: NA; d_call: NA; j_call: TRBJ1-5; cdr3_aa: CASSKTGPQHF; cdr3_nt: TGTGCCAGCAGCAAAACAGGGCCCCAGCATTTT
v_call: TRBV27; clone_size: NA; d_call: NA; j_call: TRBJ1-2; cdr3_aa: CASRPGWVNYGYTF; cdr3_nt: TGTGCCAGCAGGCCCGGGTGGGTTAACTATGGCTACACCTTC
v_call: TRBV15; clone_size: NA; d_call: NA; j_call: TRBJ2-7; cdr3_aa: CATSRDAGRSEQYF; cdr3_nt: TGTGCCACCAGCAGAGATGCCGGTCGGAGCGAGCAGTACTTC
v_call: TRBV7-5; clone_size: NA; d_call: NA; j_call: TRBJ2-1; cdr3_aa: CARSLGEVFRGSSYNEQFF; cdr3_nt: TGTGCCAGAAGCTTAGGGGAGGTTTTTCGGGGGAGCTCCTACAATGAGCAGTTCTTC
v_call: TRBV7-9; clone_size: NA; d_call: NA; j_call: TRBJ2-6; cdr3_aa: CASSLEGSQSGANVLTF; cdr3_nt: TGTGCCAGCAGCTTAGAAGGTTCACAGTCTGGGGCCAACGTCCTGACTTTC
v_call: TRBV3-1/TRBV3-2; clone_size: NA; d_call: TRBD2; j_call: TRBJ2-2; cdr3_aa: CASRLTSGRGIAGELFF; cdr3_nt: TGTGCCAGCAGGCTGACTAGCGGGAGAGGGATTGCCGGGGAGCTGTTTTTT
v_call: TRBV3-1/TRBV3-2; clone_size: NA; d_call: NA; j_call: TRBJ2-1; cdr3_aa: CASSRPGNPYNEQFF; cdr3_nt: TGTGCCAGCAGCCGGCCGGGAAACCCCTACAATGAGCAGTTCTTC
v_call: TRBV7-2; clone_size: NA; d_call: NA; j_call: TRBJ2-7; cdr3_aa: CASSLGGFNSYEQYF; cdr3_nt: TGTGCCAGCAGCTTAGGCGGGTTCAACTCCTACGAGCAGTACTTC